The source of this T cell receptor (beta chain) is a study of cytomegalovirus exposure and HLA in healthy donors. The germline CDR1 and CDR2 sequences are LNHDA and SQIVND (reference sequence). V was cut by 6 bases and J by 2 bases, with 10 bases left in between. This CDR3 comprises 13 residues. Study-wide results and limits: Investigators reported around 150 TCR beta chains as tied to cytomegalovirus.

Clones were sequenced by immunoSEQ multiplex PCR, and TCRdb holds only the in-frame ones, with some missing. The sample includes fewer than 200,000 clones, 75% to 90% of them seen just once. A remark on this clone: Antigen unknown. This sample includes further DNA sequences coding for the same CDR3.

The gene calls are TRBV19 and TRBJ1-2; D is possibly TRBD1 (5 bases). The sequencing sample was made of PBMCs. The TCR sequence derives from a woman aged 18-30 years in good health and CMV-seronegative. CDR3 residues: CASSIRQNYGYTF. CDR3 coding DNA: TGTGCCAGTAGCATCAGACAGAACTATGGCTACACCTTC.